This T cell receptor (beta chain) came from a study of cytomegalovirus exposure and HLA in healthy donors. The study, taken as a whole, reports: In a later analysis, TCR beta V- and J-gene trimming showed a link to a missense DCLRE1C variant.

The PCR ran on 60 Vbeta and 13 Jbeta primers. Clones were sequenced by immunoSEQ multiplex PCR, and TCRdb holds only the in-frame ones, with some missing. The table records fewer than 200,000 clones, roughly nine tenths of them present only once. About this clone itself: The antigen remains unidentified.

The germline V gene has CDR1 SGHTA and CDR2 FQGNSA. The CDR3 is made up of 16 amino acids. Germline trimming cut 0 bases from V and 4 bases from J; bases unmatched to any gene: 8. This clonotype originated in a boy between 2 and 10 years old in good health and CMV-seronegative. Sequenced: PBMCs. The chain carries TRBV7-2 and TRBJ2-7, with TRBD2 identical over 8 bases. The CDR3 reads CASSLARSGVPYEQYF. CDR3 DNA: TGTGCCAGCAGCTTAGCTCGTAGCGGGGTGCCATACGAGCAGTACTTC. Full variable domain (remainder filled in from reference TRBV7-2 and TRBJ2-7): GAGVSQSPSNKVTEKGKDVELRCDPISGHTALYWYRQSLGQGLEFLIYFQGNSAPDKSGLPSDRFSAERTGGSVSTLTIQRTQQEDSAVYLCASSLARSGVPYEQYFGPGTRLTVT.